This T cell receptor (beta chain) is from a study of blood T cell repertoires in COVID-19. Whole-study context: Samples taken during acute and convalescent COVID-19 were collected in the United States, Italy and Spain. T cells, B-cell-depleted T cells, or PBMCs provided the cDNA or gDNA that served as material.

Germline V lookup: CDR1 ENHRY, CDR2 SYGVKD. The CDR3 contains 14 residues. V lost 6 bases to trimming and J lost 7 bases; unmatched junction nucleotides: 5. Per the original data handling: Nucleated cell counts were estimated from reference gene primer amplification. Method: immunoSEQ multiplex PCR; TCRdb's copy keeps in-frame clones and lacks some. V, J and clone size reflect that table, while D and trimming were determined from the DNA. The sample holds roughly 350,000 clones; under 95% are singletons and the top ten take roughly 3%. The source is a young woman who had recovered from COVID-19. Input material: peripheral blood. The chain uses TRBV10-3 and TRBJ1-6; 8 bases fit TRBD1. CDR3 residues: CAISRTGLNSPLHF. CDR3 DNA sequence: TGTGCCATCAGCCGGACAGGGTTAAATTCACCCCTCCACTTT.